A single sample is the source of the 12 T cell receptor beta chains below, sequenced in a study of PD-1 blockade in classical Hodgkin lymphoma. Profiled with immunoSEQ multiplex PCR; TCRdb holds only in-frame clones, not every one. Of about 110,000 clones in the sample, 80% to 90% were seen once. Following autologous stem cell transplantation, relapse occurred in every patient, and exposure to brentuximab vedotin varied. Here the sequenced sample was peripheral blood mononuclear cells (PBMCs), taken before the second cycle of nivolumab. The receptors stem from a human donor with classical Hodgkin lymphoma.

This chain joins TRBV6-1 and TRBJ2-7, with TRBD1 matching 8 bases. The junction had 4 bases not matched to a gene; V was cut back by 4 bases and J by 2 bases. This CDR3 has 14 amino acids. Germline values: CDR1 MNHNS, CDR2 SASEGT. The CDR3 DNA is TGTGCCAGCAGTGTGGACAGGGTGGCCTACGAGCAGTACTTC. Its translation is CASSVDRVAYEQYF.

This chain joins TRBV19 and TRBJ1-1; D might be TRBD1 (5 bases). The V end was cut by 7 bases, the J end by 0 bases, with 9 bases between. Germline CDR1 LNHDA, CDR2 SQIVND (reference sequence). The CDR3 has 13 residues. The CDR3 sequence: CASKGRLNTEAFF. CDR3 DNA sequence: TGTGCCAGTAAGGGGAGGCTGAACACTGAAGCTTTCTTT.

J is TRBJ2-6 and V is TRBV10-3, with 7 bases matching TRBD2. This CDR3 is 18 amino acids long. Trimming removed 3 bases from V and 0 bases from J; junction bases left unmatched: 8. Germline V gives CDR1 ENHRY, CDR2 SYGVKD. This chain's CDR3 is CAISDDNAGASGANVLTF. CDR3 sequence (DNA): TGTGCCATCAGTGACGACAACGCGGGAGCCTCTGGGGCCAACGTCCTGACTTTC.

V and J are TRBV9 and TRBJ1-2; perhaps TRBD1 as D (5 bases). Trimming pared 0 bases from V and 7 bases from J, leaving 16 bases between. Germline V gene data show CDR1 as SGDLS and CDR2 as YYNGEE. CDR3 length equals 15 residues. The CDR3 sequence: CASSVAQGPAGGYTF. Written as DNA, the CDR3 is TGTGCCAGCAGCGTAGCGCAGGGACCCGCAGGTGGCTACACCTTC.

DNA of the CDR3: TGTGCCTGGACTCGGACAGGAAATTCACCCCTCCACTTT. As protein: CAWTRTGNSPLHF. The chain carries TRBV30 and TRBJ1-6; 7 bases match TRBD1. Germline V CDR1 and CDR2: GTSNPN, SVGIG (reference sequence). CDR3 size: 13 residues. The J segment lost 7 bases and the V segment lost 4 bases, leaving 4 bases of the junction unmatched.

This sequence joins TRBV7-9 and TRBJ2-1, with TRBD2 as a possible D gene (5 bases). The CDR3 is 19 amino acids. The V and J ends lost 4 bases and 0 bases respectively, with 22 bases between them. Germline values: CDR1 SEHNR, CDR2 FQNEAQ (reference sequence). The CDR3 here is CASSSLLSTSFGSYNEQFF. The CDR3 bases are TGTGCCAGCAGCTCCTTACTCTCTACTAGTTTCGGCTCCTACAATGAGCAGTTCTTC.

This rearrangement joins TRBV5-8 to TRBJ2-7; 12 bases are shared with TRBD1. This CDR3 is 14 amino acids long. V shed 1 base, J shed 9 bases, and the junction held 5 bases outside the gene matches. The germline V gene encodes CDR1 SGHTS and CDR2 YDEGEE. The CDR3 DNA reads as TGTGCCAGCAGCTTGTCCGGGACAGGGGGCCGGCAGTACTTC. Translating it yields CASSLSGTGGRQYF.

The V call is TRBV6-6, the J call TRBJ1-3, with D possibly TRBD1 on 5 matching bases. This CDR3 is 16 amino acids long. Germline CDR1 reads MNHNY; CDR2 reads SVGAGI (reference sequence). V was cut by 4 bases and J by 1 base, with 14 bases left in between. The CDR3 DNA is TGTGCCAGCAGTTCTTCTATAGGGGCTTCTGGAAACACCATATATTTT. Amino acid sequence: CASSSSIGASGNTIYF.

The V call is TRBV4-3, the J call TRBJ2-7; TRBD1 is a possible D gene (5 bases). With 4 bases removed from V and 1 base from J, the gap between germline ends came to 17 bases. Germline V CDR1 and CDR2: LGHNA, YSLEER. The CDR3 spans 16 residues. CDR3 in amino acids: CASSPDPHRRSYEQYF. CDR3 DNA sequence: TGCGCCAGCAGCCCAGACCCCCACAGGCGGTCCTACGAGCAGTACTTC.

This chain joins TRBV4-1 and TRBJ1-2; D remains ambiguous. Germline values: CDR1 MGHRA, CDR2 YSYEKL. V lost 0 bases and J lost 7, with 18 bases in between. CDR3 length: 16 residues. CDR3 in DNA: TGCGCCAGCAGCCAAGAACCCAGCGGGAACCCTTCTGGCTACACCTTC. Its translation is CASSQEPSGNPSGYTF.

The V call is TRBV19, the J call TRBJ1-5; 11 bases are shared with TRBD1. The CDR3 contains 14 residues. Looked up from germline, CDR1 is LNHDA and CDR2 is SQIVND (reference sequence). V was pared by 6 bases and J by 7 bases, with 5 bases of the junction left unmatched. The CDR3 spells CASSTRDRGQPQHF. The CDR3 DNA is TGTGCCAGTAGCACCAGGGACAGGGGGCAGCCCCAGCATTTT.

V usage is TRBV9 and J usage is TRBJ2-5; the D gene could be TRBD1 or TRBD2 (5 bases each). The CDR3 spans 14 residues. Per the germline V gene, CDR1 is SGDLS and CDR2 is YYNGEE. V was trimmed by 0 bases and J by 3 bases, leaving 9 bases between them. The CDR3 DNA follows: TGTGCCAGCAGCGTAGCAGGGACGAAAGAGACCCAGTACTTC. This sequence encodes CASSVAGTKETQYF.